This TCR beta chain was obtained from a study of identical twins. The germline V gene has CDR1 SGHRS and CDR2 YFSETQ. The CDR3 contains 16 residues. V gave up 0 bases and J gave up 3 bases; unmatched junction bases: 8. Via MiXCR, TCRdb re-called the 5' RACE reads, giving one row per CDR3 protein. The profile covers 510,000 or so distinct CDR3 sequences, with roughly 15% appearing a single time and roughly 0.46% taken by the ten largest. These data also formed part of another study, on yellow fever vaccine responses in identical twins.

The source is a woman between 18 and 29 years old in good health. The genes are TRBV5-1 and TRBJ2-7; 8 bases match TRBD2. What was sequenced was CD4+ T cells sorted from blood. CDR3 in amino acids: CASSLEVGSGSYEQYF. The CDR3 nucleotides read TGCGCCAGCAGCTTGGAGGTGGGAAGCGGGAGCTACGAGCAGTACTTC.